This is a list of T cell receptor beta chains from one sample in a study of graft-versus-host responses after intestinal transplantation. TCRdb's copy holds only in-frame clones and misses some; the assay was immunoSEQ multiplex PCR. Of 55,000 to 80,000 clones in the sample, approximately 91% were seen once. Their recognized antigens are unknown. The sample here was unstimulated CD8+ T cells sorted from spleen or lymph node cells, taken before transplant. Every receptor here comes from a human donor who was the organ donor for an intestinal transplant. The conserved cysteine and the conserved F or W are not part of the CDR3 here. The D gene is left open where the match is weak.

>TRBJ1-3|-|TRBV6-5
ASSYSDTGNTIY
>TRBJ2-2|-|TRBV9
ASSVDGNPTGELF
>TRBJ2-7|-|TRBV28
ASSLLAGLPYEQY
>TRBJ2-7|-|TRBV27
ASSPRGAAYEQY
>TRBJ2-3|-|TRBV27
ASSLLRQSGSTDTQY
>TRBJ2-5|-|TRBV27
ASSFSSGAGEQY
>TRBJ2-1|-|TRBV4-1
ASSPLLGGYNEQF
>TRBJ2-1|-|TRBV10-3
ATRGGVGQKSSYNEQF
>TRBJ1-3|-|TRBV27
ASRSGNTIY
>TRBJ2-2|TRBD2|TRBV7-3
ASSSTSGSSGELF
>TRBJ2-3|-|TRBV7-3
ASSLFFGRGRSSDTQY
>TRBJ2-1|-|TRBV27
ASSTDVSNEQF
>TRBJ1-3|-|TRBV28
ASSSRGGELGNTIY
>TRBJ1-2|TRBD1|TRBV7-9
ASSLPGQNYGYT
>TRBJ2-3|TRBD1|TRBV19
ASSDRGWGDTQY
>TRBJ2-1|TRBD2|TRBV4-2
ASSQGLAVYNEQF
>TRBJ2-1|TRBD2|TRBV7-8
ASSLLAGTVNEQF